This T cell receptor beta chain was captured in a study of cytomegalovirus exposure and HLA in healthy donors. Germline loops: CDR1 SNHLY, CDR2 FYNNEI. V was pared by 8 bases and J by 9 bases, with 13 bases of the junction left unmatched. This CDR3 is built from 14 residues. Study results and caveats: The study designated roughly 160 TCR beta chains cytomegalovirus-associated.

Notes on this clone: Antigen specificity is unknown.

The repertoire was sequenced with immunoSEQ multiplex PCR; TCRdb's copy has only in-frame clones and lacks some. Here the sample spans 55,000 to 65,000 clones, roughly 92% being singletons. This chain links TRBV2 with TRBJ2-7; 10 bases are a match to TRBD2. The origin of this receptor is a man aged 18-30 years in good health and CMV-seronegative. Sequenced input: PBMCs. The CDR3 region is CASHGSSGRKSQYF. The CDR3 DNA sequence: TGTGCCAGCCATGGGAGTAGCGGGAGGAAGTCGCAGTACTTC.